These 27 T cell receptor beta chains share one sample of origin, sequenced in a study of blood T cell repertoires in COVID-19 (TCRdb year 2020). Receptors were amplified or captured by the immunoSEQ multiplex PCR assay. As stored in TCRdb, this immuneACCESS dataset retains in-frame rearrangements with V and J assigned. A fraction of the clones does not appear; measured against another copy, unresolved V genes explain less than half of the discrepancy, and the remainder lacks a known reason. In this sample the table shows over 50,000 clones, about 86% of which occur a single time. The ten largest clones take up roughly 12% of the sample. Input material: peripheral blood. These receptors were taken from a man between 65 and 79 years old with active COVID-19.

The V and J genes are TRBV29-1 and TRBJ2-1, with 7 bases identical to TRBD1. V gave up 1 base and J gave up 10 bases; unmatched junction bases: 7. This CDR3 spans 13 amino acids. Per the germline V gene, CDR1 is SQVTM and CDR2 is ANQGSEA. The CDR3 loop is CSVEARQGWEQFF. In DNA, the CDR3 is TGCAGCGTTGAAGCCCGACAGGGTTGGGAGCAGTTCTTC.

The chain carries TRBV11-2 and TRBJ2-2; TRBD2 matches at 7 bases. With 4 bases clipped from V and 8 bases from J, the junction kept 10 bases outside the gene matches. The CDR3 is 15 amino acids. Germline assignment: CDR1 SGHAT and CDR2 FQNNGV. The CDR3 DNA reads as TGTGCCAGCAGCTCAGGACTAGGGCTATGGGGGGAGCTGTTTTTT. Translating gives CASSSGLGLWGELFF. The complete variable domain, with remaining parts taken from reference TRBV11-2 and TRBJ2-2, reads EAGVAQSPRYKIIEKRQSVAFWCNPISGHATLYWYQQILGQGPKLLIQFQNNGVVDDSQLPKDRFSAERLKGVDSTLKIQPAKLEDSAVYLCASSSGLGLWGELFFGEGSRLTVL.

This chain links TRBV4-2 with TRBJ1-2; D not certain. This CDR3 comprises 14 residues. Trimming took off 3 bases at V and 5 bases at J, with 13 bases between the two ends. Per germline, CDR1 LGHNA and CDR2 YNFKEQ. Here the CDR3 reads CASSHPSSPYGYTF. The CDR3 nucleotides read TGTGCCAGCAGCCACCCCAGTTCCCCTTATGGCTACACCTTC.

This chain links TRBV5-6 with TRBJ1-1; 9 bases map to TRBD1. The germline CDR1 and CDR2 sequences are SGHDT and YYEEEE. The CDR3 spans 16 residues. V was clipped by 0 bases and J by 1 base; unmatched bases: 4. CDR3 sequence: CASSLEAGQGNTEAFF. CDR3 nucleotides: TGTGCCAGCAGCTTGGAGGCGGGACAGGGGAACACTGAAGCTTTCTTT.

The rearrangement joins TRBV6-2 or TRBV6-3 to TRBJ1-5; 7 nucleotides line up with TRBD1. CDR1 and CDR2 (germline): MNHEY, SVGEGT. V was clipped by 4 bases and J by 6 bases; unmatched bases: 6. The CDR3 length is 14 residues. The CDR3 sequence: CASSFTGEAQPQHF. The CDR3, as DNA: TGTGCCAGCAGTTTCACAGGGGAGGCTCAGCCCCAGCATTTT.

The chain is built from TRBV7-8 and TRBJ1-1; D gene ambiguous. The germline V and J ends were trimmed by 0 bases and 4 bases, with 6 bases remaining between them. Germline CDR1 SGHVS, CDR2 FQNEAQ. The CDR3 runs to 13 residues. Here the CDR3 reads CASSLAGVTEAFF. The CDR3 DNA reads as TGTGCCAGCAGCTTAGCTGGAGTCACTGAAGCTTTCTTT.

The rearrangement uses TRBV19 and TRBJ1-1, with D uncertain. CDR3 size: 12 residues. Trimming removed 8 bases at V and 7 bases at J, with 14 bases between. Germline values: CDR1 LNHDA, CDR2 SQIVND (reference sequence). The CDR3 protein is CASREGALEAFF. Written as DNA, the CDR3 is TGTGCCAGTCGAGAGGGTGCCCTTGAAGCTTTCTTT.

The J gene is TRBJ2-3, the V gene TRBV20-1; 10 bases match TRBD2. V lost 3 bases and J lost 1; bases outside the gene matches: 7. The CDR3 has 16 amino acids. Per germline, CDR1 DFQATT and CDR2 SNEGSKA (reference sequence). The DNA of the CDR3 is TGCAGTGCTAGTCCTCAGCGGGGGGGCGGCACAGATACGCAGTATTTT. Translated, it gives CSASPQRGGGTDTQYF.

The CDR3 sequence: CATSDGGQGTGGELFF. The CDR3 region has the DNA TGTGCCACCAGTGATGGGGGACAGGGAACTGGCGGGGAGCTGTTTTTT. The rearrangement joins TRBV24-1 to TRBJ2-2; TRBD1 matches 9 bases. With V trimmed by 3 bases and J by 7 bases, 8 bases remained unmatched. This CDR3 has 16 residues. Germline V gene lookup returns CDR1 KGHDR and CDR2 SFDVKD.

This sequence joins TRBV18 and TRBJ1-1, with TRBD1 as a possible D gene (5 bases). The V and J ends lost 5 bases and 3 bases respectively, with 13 bases between them. The V gene's germline CDR1 is KGHSH and CDR2 LQKENI. The CDR3 is 14 amino acids. CDR3 bases: TGTGCCAGCTCAAACCAGGGCCGGGACACTGAAGCTTTCTTT. Protein sequence: CASSNQGRDTEAFF.

The chain recombines TRBV4-2 with TRBJ2-5; 7 bases are a match to TRBD2. Germline CDR1 LGHNA, CDR2 YNFKEQ. Germline trimming cut 4 bases from V and 0 bases from J; bases unmatched to any gene: 5. The CDR3 totals 15 residues. The CDR3 nucleotides are TGTGCCAGCAGCCTAAGCGGGGTTGACCAAGAGACCCAGTACTTC. Its translation is CASSLSGVDQETQYF.

The V gene is TRBV6-6, the J gene TRBJ1-5; TRBD1 matches at 8 bases. Germline CDR1 reads MNHNY; CDR2 reads SVGAGI (reference sequence). The V and J ends lost 6 bases and 4 bases, in that order; junction bases with no gene match: 5. The CDR3 spans 14 residues. The CDR3 nucleotides read TGTGCCAGCAGCTCCGGACAGGGAAATCAGCCCCAGCATTTT. Translation: CASSSGQGNQPQHF.

The rearrangement joins TRBV3-1 (or the pseudogene TRBV3-2) to TRBJ2-7; TRBD1 matches at 9 bases. V was clipped by 2 bases and J by 6 bases; unmatched bases: 11. CDR1 is LGHDT, CDR2 YNNKEL, per germline (reference sequence). This CDR3 has 16 amino acids. The CDR3 loop is CASSQSQGALGGEQYF. CDR3 nucleotide sequence: TGTGCCAGCAGCCAATCACAGGGGGCGTTGGGCGGCGAGCAGTACTTC.

There are a few counts of this clone. CDR3 protein: CASSRDNAKLFF. The CDR3 DNA reads TGTGCCAGCAGTCGCGACAACGCGAAGCTGTTTTTT. V and J are TRBV11-2 and TRBJ2-2; D remains ambiguous. Germline V gene lookup returns CDR1 SGHAT and CDR2 FQNNGV. V lost 6 bases, J lost 12 bases, and 14 bases lay in between. This CDR3 is built from 12 residues. Full variable domain (rest looked up from reference TRBV11-2 and TRBJ2-2): EAGVAQSPRYKIIEKRQSVAFWCNPISGHATLYWYQQILGQGPKLLIQFQNNGVVDDSQLPKDRFSAERLKGVDSTLKIQPAKLEDSAVYLCASSRDNAKLFFGEGSRLTVL.

V usage is TRBV7-8 and J usage is TRBJ1-1, with unresolved D. This CDR3 comprises 13 residues. CDR1 is SGHVS and CDR2 is FQNEAQ in the germline V gene. V was trimmed by 5 bases and J by 4 bases, leaving 11 bases between them. The CDR3 spells CASSPQEGTEAFF. Here the CDR3 DNA reads TGTGCCAGCAGCCCGCAGGAGGGCACTGAAGCTTTCTTT.

The J gene is TRBJ2-2, the V gene TRBV6-5; 7 nucleotides align to TRBD2. CDR1 and CDR2 from the germline V gene are MNHEY and SVGAGI. The CDR3 runs to 14 residues. J gave up 3 bases and V 6 bases, and 4 bases lay outside the gene matches. Here the CDR3 DNA reads TGTGCCAGCAGAAGCGGGGAGGACACCGGGGAGCTGTTTTTT. This sequence encodes CASRSGEDTGELFF.

V gene TRBV7-2 combines with J gene TRBJ2-4, with TRBD2 identical over 7 bases. Germline V gene data show CDR1 as SGHTA and CDR2 as FQGNSA. CDR3 size: 16 residues. V shed 0 bases, J shed 1 base, and the junction held 3 bases outside the gene matches. As DNA, the CDR3 is TGTGCCAGCAGCTTAGCGGTCGGGGGGGCCAAAAACATTCAGTACTTC. Translation gives CASSLAVGGAKNIQYF.

The chain recombines TRBV15 with TRBJ1-6, with D possibly TRBD1 on 5 matching bases. Germline V lookup: CDR1 LNHNV, CDR2 YYDKDF (reference sequence). The CDR3 covers 13 residues. Trimming cost V 2 bases and J 11 bases, with 10 bases left between them. This CDR3 reads CATSRRSGPPLHF. The CDR3 DNA reads as TGTGCCACCAGCAGACGGTCAGGGCCACCCCTCCACTTT.

V and J are TRBV9 and TRBJ1-3; D unclear. The V end lost 0 bases, the J end lost 6 bases, and 7 bases lay between the germline ends. CDR3 length equals 13 residues. The germline CDR1 and CDR2 sequences are SGDLS and YYNGEE. Here the CDR3 DNA reads TGTGCCAGCAGCGTAGACCACTTAAACACCATATATTTT. It specifies CASSVDHLNTIYF. Drawing the rest from reference TRBV9 and TRBJ1-3, the complete variable domain is DSGVTQTPKHLITATGQRVTLRCSPRSGDLSVYWYQQSLDQGLQFLIQYYNGEERAKGNILERFSAQQFPDLHSELNLSSLELGDSALYFCASSVDHLNTIYFGEGSWLTVV.

The J gene is TRBJ1-5, the V gene TRBV5-1; TRBD1 matches at 9 bases. The ends lost 4 bases at V and 6 bases at J; junction bases unmatched: 8. The V gene's germline CDR1 is SGHRS and CDR2 YFSETQ. The CDR3 has 15 residues. Here the CDR3 DNA reads TGCGCCAGCAGCCCTGGGGACAGGGAGGGTCAGCCCCAGCATTTT. Encoded protein: CASSPGDREGQPQHF.

The J gene is TRBJ1-4, the V gene TRBV19, with TRBD1 as a possible D gene (5 bases). Germline CDR1 LNHDA, CDR2 SQIVND (reference sequence). This CDR3 spans 15 amino acids. Deletions cut 6 bases from V and 8 bases from J, with 19 bases between. CDR3 region: CASRSLLGRREKLFF. DNA for the CDR3: TGTGCCAGTAGATCCCTGTTGGGGCGTCGAGAAAAACTGTTTTTT.

J is TRBJ2-2 and V is TRBV9; 8 bases agree with TRBD2. J was trimmed by 4 bases and V by 3 bases; bases with no gene match: 5. Looked up from germline, CDR1 is SGDLS and CDR2 is YYNGEE. CDR3 length: 15 amino acids. The CDR3 reads CASSDPGTSTGELFF. The DNA of the CDR3 is TGTGCCAGCAGCGATCCCGGGACTAGCACCGGGGAGCTGTTTTTT. The variable domain in full, with the rest retrieved from reference TRBV9 and TRBJ2-2, is DSGVTQTPKHLITATGQRVTLRCSPRSGDLSVYWYQQSLDQGLQFLIQYYNGEERAKGNILERFSAQQFPDLHSELNLSSLELGDSALYFCASSDPGTSTGELFFGEGSRLTVL.

The chain carries TRBV5-6 and TRBJ2-3, with 9 bases lining up with TRBD2. This CDR3 region has 16 residues. Trimming at V came to 4 bases and at J to 5 bases, leaving 11 bases not matched to a gene. Germline V gene sequence: CDR1 SGHDT, CDR2 YYEEEE. DNA for the CDR3: TGTGCCAGCAGCAATAGCGGGGGTCCGTCGGGAGATACGCAGTATTTT. This translates into CASSNSGGPSGDTQYF.

The chain joins TRBV7-9 to TRBJ1-2; D is unclear. Germline CDR1 is SEHNR and CDR2 is FQNEAQ (reference sequence). Trimming left V 6 bases short and J 2 bases short, with 10 bases between. CDR3 length equals 13 residues. The CDR3 region has the DNA TGTGCCAGCAGAGCAAATAGCAACTATGGCTACACCTTC. It translates to CASRANSNYGYTF. The full variable domain, in which reference TRBV7-9 and TRBJ1-2 provide the parts outside the CDR3, is DTGVSQNPRHKITKRGQNVTFRCDPISEHNRLYWYRQTLGQGPEFLTYFQNEAQLEKSRLLSDRFSAERPKGSFSTLEIQRTEQGDSAMYLCASRANSNYGYTFGSGTRLTVV.

The rearrangement joins TRBV19 to TRBJ1-4, with TRBD1 matching over 10 bases. Trimming cost V 2 bases and J 5 bases; bases outside gene matches: 20. Germline CDR1 and CDR2: LNHDA and SQIVND (reference sequence). The CDR3 extends over 21 amino acids. CDR3: CASSIFIGGQGTSEQNEKLFF. In DNA form, the CDR3 reads TGTGCCAGTAGTATATTTATCGGGGGACAGGGGACCTCAGAGCAAAATGAAAAACTGTTTTTT.

The V and J genes are TRBV25-1 and TRBJ2-4; the D gene is possibly TRBD1 (5 bases). Trimming pared 3 bases from V and 6 bases from J, leaving 9 bases between. The CDR3 contains 13 residues. Looked up from germline, CDR1 is MGHDK and CDR2 is SYGVNS. CDR3 nucleotide sequence: TGTGCCAGCAGTGACTTTAGGGGAAACATTCAGTACTTC. It yields the protein CASSDFRGNIQYF. Full variable domain (remainder filled in from reference TRBV25-1 and TRBJ2-4): EADIYQTPRYLVIGTGKKITLECSQTMGHDKMYWYQQDPGMELHLIHYSYGVNSTEKGDLSSESTVSRIRTEHFPLTLESARPSHTSQYLCASSDFRGNIQYFGAGTRLSVL.

This rearrangement joins TRBV10-3 to TRBJ1-3, with a tentative D call TRBD1 (5 bases). The germline V gene has CDR1 ENHRY and CDR2 SYGVKD. Trimming took off 4 bases at V and 1 base at J, with 11 bases between the two ends. The CDR3 is 15 amino acids. The CDR3 spells CAISGTGVSGNTIYF. As DNA, the CDR3 is TGTGCCATCAGTGGGACGGGGGTATCTGGAAACACCATATATTTT.